The rows below give T cell receptor beta chains drawn from one sample of a study of T cells in Graves' hyperthyroidism and ophthalmopathy. Each CDR3 protein is one row after TCRdb ran MiXCR on the multiplex PCR reads. The sample records around 300,000 distinct CDR3 sequences, roughly 15% being singletons. The sample was blood. These receptors were obtained from a woman aged 50 to 65 with Graves' hyperthyroidism that later progressed to Graves' ophthalmopathy. The CDR3 runs from the conserved cysteine through the conserved F or W. The D gene is left open where the match is weak. Clone size appears in some rows only: once, few, many, or a class for an expanded clone.

>NA|TRBV20-1|NA|TRBJ2-2
TGCAGTGCTAGAGATGAACCCGGGGAGCTGTTTTTT
CSARDEPGELFF
>TRBD1|TRBV4-2|NA|TRBJ1-4
TGTGCCAGCAGCTTAGCGGAACAGGGGGACGCTGAAAAACTGTTTTTT
CASSLAEQGDAEKLFF
>NA|TRBV6-1|many|TRBJ2-2
TGTGCCAGCAGAGGCGGGCAGGATTGGTCCGGGGAGCTGTTTTTT
CASRGGQDWSGELFF
>NA|TRBV18|many|TRBJ1-3
TGTGCCAGCTCACCAAATGCGCCGGCCTCTGGAAACACCATATATTTT
CASSPNAPASGNTIYF
>NA|TRBV20-1|NA|TRBJ1-4
TGCAGTGCTCCAGAACAGGGAATTGGCGAAAAACTGTTTTTT
CSAPEQGIGEKLFF
>TRBD2|TRBV10-3|many|TRBJ2-3
TGTGCCATCAAAGGTGGCGGGAGGTCGACAGATACGCAGTATTTT
CAIKGGGRSTDTQYF
>NA|TRBV19|NA|TRBJ1-5
TGTGCCAGTACAATATTCGGGGGACTTTATAGCAATCAGCCCCAGCATTTT
CASTIFGGLYSNQPQHF
>NA|TRBV2|many|TRBJ2-1
TGTGCCAGCAGTCGCGGGACGGCCCCTTTTAATGAGCAGTTCTTC
CASSRGTAPFNEQFF
>NA|TRBV13|many|TRBJ1-1
TGTGCCAGCAGTGGAGCCACATTCGGGCTGAGCACTGAAGCTTTCTTT
CASSGATFGLSTEAFF
>NA|TRBV3-1|many|TRBJ2-7
TGTGCCAGCAGCCCAGGACGAGACGGCGAGCAGTACTTC
CASSPGRDGEQYF